The 24 T cell receptor beta chains in this list originate from one sample, sequenced in a study of T-cell reconstitution after alpha-beta-depleted transplantation in children. Molecular barcoding with unique molecular identifiers was used for the TCRbeta library. TCRdb independently ran MiXCR on the PCR reads; one entry per CDR3 protein. The sample holds approximately 300,000 distinct CDR3 sequences, around a tenth seen once. Sample: peripheral blood, taken 180 days after TCRalphabeta/CD19-depleted stem cell transplant. These receptors were obtained from a male patient under 10 years old who had a stem cell transplant for chronic granulomatous disease, so the T cells may come from the graft donor.

This clonotype was observed many times. The CDR3 DNA is TGCAGTCCGGATCAATTCGGGACAGCTTGGGTTTCGTCCTACGAGCAGTACTTC. Amino acids: CSPDQFGTAWVSSYEQYF. This chain joins TRBV20-1 and TRBJ2-7, with 7 bases aligning to TRBD1. The CDR3 has 18 residues. Trimming removed 8 bases from V and 1 base from J; junction bases left unmatched: 23. Germline V lookup: CDR1 DFQATT, CDR2 SNEGSKA (reference sequence).

There are many counts of this clonotype. The chain carries TRBV12-3 or TRBV12-4 and TRBJ2-2; D is possibly TRBD1 or TRBD2 (5 bases each). The V and J ends lost 3 bases and 3 bases respectively, with 14 bases between them. The CDR3 has 16 residues. The CDR3 loop is CASSFSGRTHTGELFF. The CDR3 DNA is TGTGCCAGCAGTTTCTCGGGGCGGACTCACACCGGGGAGCTGTTTTTT.

Points on this clonotype: A much larger clone differs by one base, so this may be a read error. This sequence joins TRBV7-2 and TRBJ2-3, with D perhaps assigned TRBD1 or TRBD2 (5 bases each). CDR1 SGHTA and CDR2 FQGNSA come from the germline V gene. This CDR3 spans 17 amino acids. V gave up 7 bases and J gave up 2 bases, with 22 bases separating them. CDR3 bases: TGTGCCAGCATCCAGGACTCGAACCGTGGACACACAGATACGCAGTATTTT. Protein: CASIQDSNRGHTDTQYF.

This clonotype has ten or more counts. In DNA, the CDR3 is TGCAGCGGGGAAGACAGGGGGCGCGACACTGAAGCTTTCTTT. Amino acids: CSGEDRGRDTEAFF. V is TRBV29-1 and J is TRBJ1-1; 10 bases line up with TRBD1. Germline V gene lookup returns CDR1 SQVTM and CDR2 ANQGSEA. The trim removed 7 bases at V and 3 bases at J, leaving 8 bases unmatched. CDR3 length: 14 residues.

At least ten counts were recorded for this clonotype. This chain uses TRBV7-3 with TRBJ2-3, with 10 bases fitting TRBD2. J lost 5 bases, V lost 5 bases, and 10 bases had no gene match. Germline-derived CDR1 and CDR2 are SGHTA and FQGTGA. The CDR3 contains 16 residues. The CDR3 region is CASSSVSGRAEDTQYF. In nucleotides, the CDR3 is TGTGCCAGCAGCAGTGTCAGCGGGAGGGCCGAAGATACGCAGTATTTT.

The chain recombines TRBV30 with TRBJ2-3; 11 bases line up with TRBD1. The CDR3 runs 14 residues. Germline loops: CDR1 GTSNPN, CDR2 SVGIG (reference sequence). J gave up 3 bases and V 7 bases, and 6 bases lay outside the gene matches. The CDR3 sequence: CASGQGAGTDTQYF. The CDR3 DNA sequence: TGTGCCTCTGGACAGGGGGCCGGGACAGATACGCAGTATTTT. Looking up the rest from reference TRBV30 and TRBJ2-3 gives the full variable domain: SQTIHQWPATLVQPVGSPLSLECTVEGTSNPNLYWYRQAAGRGLQLLFYSVGIGQISSEVPQNLSASRPQDRQFILSSKKLLLSDSGFYLCASGQGAGTDTQYFGPGTRLTVL.

The gene calls are TRBV6-5 and TRBJ1-2; maybe TRBD1 (6 bases). V lost 0 bases and J 4 bases, leaving 12 bases between the germline ends. The CDR3 sequence is 15 residues long. CDR1 and CDR2 (germline): MNHEY, SVGAGI. The CDR3, as DNA: TGTGCCAGCAGTTACTCAACAGGGTCCTTCTATGGCTACACCTTC. Translating gives CASSYSTGSFYGYTF.

Many counts were recorded for this clonotype. The rearrangement uses TRBV7-2 and TRBJ2-7, with 10 bases identical to TRBD2. With 5 bases clipped from V and 7 bases from J, the junction kept 8 bases outside the gene matches. This CDR3 spans 14 amino acids. Germline V gene sequence: CDR1 SGHTA, CDR2 FQGNSA. The chain's CDR3 is CASSKKAGGLEQYF. The CDR3 coding sequence is TGTGCCAGCAGCAAGAAAGCGGGGGGGCTTGAGCAGTACTTC. The variable domain in full, with the rest retrieved from reference TRBV7-2 and TRBJ2-7, is GAGVSQSPSNKVTEKGKDVELRCDPISGHTALYWYRQSLGQGLEFLIYFQGNSAPDKSGLPSDRFSAERTGGSVSTLTIQRTQQEDSAVYLCASSKKAGGLEQYFGPGTRLTVT.

This clonotype was observed at least ten times. In DNA, the CDR3 is TGTGCCAGCAGCTTAAGGATAGGGGAGGTGTACAATGAGCAGTTCTTC. Protein sequence: CASSLRIGEVYNEQFF. The V gene is TRBV11-2, the J gene TRBJ2-1; D is perhaps TRBD2 (6 bases). The CDR3 is made up of 16 amino acids. Germline lookup yields CDR1 SGHAT and CDR2 FQNNGV. Trimming took off 2 bases at V and 4 bases at J, with 15 bases between the two ends.

In its sample, this clonotype was seen many times. This sequence joins TRBV5-5 and TRBJ2-4, with D perhaps TRBD2 (6 bases). The V and J ends lost 4 bases and 3 bases respectively, with 17 bases between them. This CDR3 is 16 amino acids long. Germline CDR1 is SGHKS and CDR2 is YYEKEE (reference sequence). CDR3 sequence: CASSPHGGFDKNIQYF. In DNA, the CDR3 is TGTGCCAGCAGCCCTCATGGGGGGTTCGACAAAAACATTCAGTACTTC.

J is TRBJ2-1 and V is TRBV28; D is possibly TRBD1 or TRBD2 (5 bases each). The germline V gene encodes CDR1 MDHEN and CDR2 SYDVKM. The V end was cut by 5 bases, the J end by 8 bases, with 16 bases between. The CDR3 spans 14 residues. The CDR3 DNA sequence: TGTGCCAGCAGTCTCAGGACACTAGATGATGAGCAGTTCTTC. The encoded protein is CASSLRTLDDEQFF.

The chain has TRBV2 and TRBJ2-1; 7 bases are shared with TRBD2. Trimming cost V 10 bases and J 1 base; bases outside gene matches: 16. This CDR3 spans 17 amino acids. CDR1 is SNHLY and CDR2 is FYNNEI in the germline V gene. The CDR3 nucleotides are TGTGCCACCTCCCGGAGCGGGAAAAAGGTGTCCTACAATGAGCAGTTCTTC. Its protein is CATSRSGKKVSYNEQFF.

This clonotype has more than one count but fewer than ten. The CDR3 nucleotides read TGTGCCAGCAGCTTAGGGCATGACTACGAGCAGTACTTC. Its protein product is CASSLGHDYEQYF. The chain is built from TRBV7-9 and TRBJ2-7; no firm D call. CDR3 size: 13 residues. Germline V gene sequence: CDR1 SEHNR, CDR2 FQNEAQ (reference sequence). V was shortened by 1 base and J by 3 bases, with 7 bases between the two germline ends.

This clonotype was seen many times. This chain uses TRBV7-2 with TRBJ2-6; D not certain. The V end was cut by 3 bases, the J end by 2 bases, with 8 bases between. Germline loops: CDR1 SGHTA, CDR2 FQGNSA. This CDR3 comprises 15 residues. The CDR3 DNA is TGTGCCAGCAGCTTCGAGGCGGCTGGGGCCAACGTCCTGACTTTC. Protein: CASSFEAAGANVLTF. Drawing the rest from reference TRBV7-2 and TRBJ2-6, the complete variable domain is GAGVSQSPSNKVTEKGKDVELRCDPISGHTALYWYRQSLGQGLEFLIYFQGNSAPDKSGLPSDRFSAERTGGSVSTLTIQRTQQEDSAVYLCASSFEAAGANVLTFGAGSRLTVL.

This clonotype was found many times. This chain links TRBV15 with TRBJ2-7, with 7 bases aligning to TRBD1. Germline V gives CDR1 LNHNV, CDR2 YYDKDF (reference sequence). The junction had 4 bases not matched to a gene; V was cut back by 0 bases and J by 2 bases. CDR3 size: 15 residues. CDR3 region: CATSRDYQGAYEQYF. The CDR3 bases are TGTGCCACCAGCAGAGATTATCAGGGGGCCTACGAGCAGTACTTC.

This clonotype was seen ten or more times. The J gene is TRBJ2-5, the V gene TRBV10-3, with a possible D match to TRBD1 (6 bases). The CDR3 spans 14 residues. Trimming left V 0 bases short and J 4 bases short, with 9 bases between. CDR1 is ENHRY and CDR2 is SYGVKD in the germline V gene. The CDR3 sequence is CAISESQGPETQYF. As DNA, the CDR3 is TGTGCCATCAGTGAGTCTCAGGGGCCAGAGACCCAGTACTTC.

This clonotype has at least ten counts. The chain joins TRBV29-1 to TRBJ2-3; the D is unclear. The CDR3 runs to 9 residues. V shed 3 bases and J shed 6 bases, with 1 base lying between them. Germline values: CDR1 SQVTM, CDR2 ANQGSEA. CDR3: CSVEDTQYF. DNA for the CDR3: TGCAGCGTTGAGGATACGCAGTATTTT.

This clonotype was recorded at least ten times. The chain couples TRBV20-1 to TRBJ1-3; D uncertain. This CDR3 has 15 residues. Germline V gives CDR1 DFQATT, CDR2 SNEGSKA (reference sequence). V lost 0 bases and J lost 2, with 11 bases in between. The CDR3 spells CSARDRTGTGNTIYF. The CDR3 coding sequence is TGCAGTGCTAGAGATAGGACGGGGACTGGAAACACCATATATTTT.

In the case of this clonotype: This may stem from a read error, because a much larger clone lies one nucleotide away. CDR3 in amino acids: CASSGLTGVTDTQYF. The CDR3 coding sequence is TGTGCCTCCAGCGGGCTGACAGGGGTGACAGATACGCAGTATTTT. The V gene is TRBV15, the J gene TRBJ2-3; TRBD1 agrees at 8 bases. CDR1 LNHNV and CDR2 YYDKDF come from the germline V gene (reference sequence). CDR3 size: 15 residues.

This clonotype has a count of ten or more. The chain combines TRBV6-2 or TRBV6-3 with TRBJ2-5; D possibly corresponds to TRBD1 (6 bases). Germline V gene data show CDR1 as MNHEY and CDR2 as SVGEGT. The CDR3 runs 18 residues. V was shortened by 6 bases and J by 7 bases, with 30 bases between the two germline ends. For the CDR3, the DNA is TGTGCCAGCAGGAATCTCCCCCCGTCAGGGGTCAGGTTGTGGACCCAGTACTTC. Residues: CASRNLPPSGVRLWTQYF.

This clonotype was seen ten or more times. The V gene is TRBV4-1, the J gene TRBJ2-7; D is perhaps TRBD1 or TRBD2 (6 bases each). This CDR3 has 15 amino acids. Looked up from germline, CDR1 is MGHRA and CDR2 is YSYEKL. Trimming removed 0 bases at V and 0 bases at J, with 9 bases between. CDR3 protein: CASSQDEGGSYEQYF. CDR3 coding DNA: TGCGCCAGCAGCCAAGATGAGGGGGGCTCCTACGAGCAGTACTTC.

This clonotype occurred many times. The V gene is TRBV7-9, the J gene TRBJ2-7; possibly TRBD1 for D (6 bases). The CDR3 length is 17 residues. Trimming left V 5 bases short and J 0 bases short, with 20 bases between. Germline CDR1 reads SEHNR; CDR2 reads FQNEAQ (reference sequence). The CDR3: CASSPTKTGVNSYEQYF. CDR3 coding DNA: TGTGCCAGCAGCCCGACGAAGACAGGAGTTAACTCCTACGAGCAGTACTTC.

With regard to this clonotype: With a much larger clone just one base away, this may be a read error. The rearrangement links TRBV20-1 to TRBJ1-2; unclear D gene. Trimming removed 0 bases at V and 5 bases at J, with 16 bases between. There are 15 residues in the CDR3. Germline V gene lookup returns CDR1 DFQATT and CDR2 SNEGSKA (reference sequence). The CDR3: CSARDATAPWYGYTF. In DNA form, the CDR3 reads TGCAGTGCTAGAGACGCCACAGCCCCTTGGTATGGCTACACCTTC.

This clonotype has a count of ten or more. The chain couples TRBV20-1 to TRBJ1-1, with D possibly matching TRBD1 (5 bases). Looked up from germline, CDR1 is DFQATT and CDR2 is SNEGSKA (reference sequence). This CDR3 contains 12 residues. Trimming took off 2 bases at V and 4 bases at J, with 8 bases between the two ends. The CDR3 DNA reads as TGCAGTGCTAGATATGGGGGCACTGAAGCTTTCTTT. This encodes CSARYGGTEAFF.